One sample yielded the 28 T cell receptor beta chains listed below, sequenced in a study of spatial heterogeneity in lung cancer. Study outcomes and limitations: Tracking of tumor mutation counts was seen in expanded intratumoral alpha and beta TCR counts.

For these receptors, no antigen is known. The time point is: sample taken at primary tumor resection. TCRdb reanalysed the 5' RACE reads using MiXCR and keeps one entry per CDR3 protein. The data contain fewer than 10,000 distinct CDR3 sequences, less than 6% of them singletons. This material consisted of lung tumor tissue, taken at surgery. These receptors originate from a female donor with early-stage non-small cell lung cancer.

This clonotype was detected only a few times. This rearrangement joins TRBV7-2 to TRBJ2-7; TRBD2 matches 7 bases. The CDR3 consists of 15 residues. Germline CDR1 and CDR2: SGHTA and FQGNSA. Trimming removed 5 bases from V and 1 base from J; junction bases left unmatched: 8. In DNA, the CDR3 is TGTGCCAGCAGCCGCCCCGGACTAGTATCCTACGAGCAGTACTTC. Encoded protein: CASSRPGLVSYEQYF. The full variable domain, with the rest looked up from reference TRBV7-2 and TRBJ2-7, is GAGVSQSPSNKVTEKGKDVELRCDPISGHTALYWYRQSLGQGLEFLIYFQGNSAPDKSGLPSDRFSAERTGGSVSTLTIQRTQQEDSAVYLCASSRPGLVSYEQYFGPGTRLTVT.

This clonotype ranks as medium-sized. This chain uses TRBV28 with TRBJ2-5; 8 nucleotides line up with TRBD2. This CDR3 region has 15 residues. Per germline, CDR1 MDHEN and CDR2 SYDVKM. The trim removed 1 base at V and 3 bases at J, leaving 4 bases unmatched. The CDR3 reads CASSLLVSGKETQYF. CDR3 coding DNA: TGTGCCAGCAGTTTATTGGTTAGCGGGAAAGAGACCCAGTACTTC.

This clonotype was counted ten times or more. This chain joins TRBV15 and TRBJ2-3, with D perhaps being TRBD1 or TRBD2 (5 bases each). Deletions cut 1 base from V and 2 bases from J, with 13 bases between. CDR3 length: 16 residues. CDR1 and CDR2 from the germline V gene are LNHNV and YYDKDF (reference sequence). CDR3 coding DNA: TGTGCCACCAGCAGAGGACGGGACGGAGCCACAGATACGCAGTATTTT. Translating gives CATSRGRDGATDTQYF.

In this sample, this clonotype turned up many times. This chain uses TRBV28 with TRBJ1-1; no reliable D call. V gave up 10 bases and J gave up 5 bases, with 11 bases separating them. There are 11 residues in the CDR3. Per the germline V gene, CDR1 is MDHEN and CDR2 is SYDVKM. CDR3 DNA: TGTGCCACCCGCGCGGTTACTGAAGCTTTCTTT. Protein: CATRAVTEAFF.

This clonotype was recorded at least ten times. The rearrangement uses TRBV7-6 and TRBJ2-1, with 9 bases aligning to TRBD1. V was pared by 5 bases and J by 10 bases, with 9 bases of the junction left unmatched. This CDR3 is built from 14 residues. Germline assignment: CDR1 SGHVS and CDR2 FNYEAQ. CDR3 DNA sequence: TGTGCCAGCAGCGTAGAGGACAGGGGCTGGGAGCAGTTCTTC. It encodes CASSVEDRGWEQFF.

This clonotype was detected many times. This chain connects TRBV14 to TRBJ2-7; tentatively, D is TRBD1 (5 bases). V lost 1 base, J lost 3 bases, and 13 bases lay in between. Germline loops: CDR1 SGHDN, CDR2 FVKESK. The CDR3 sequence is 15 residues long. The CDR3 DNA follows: TGTGCCAGCAGCCAAGGTGGCGGACACCTCTACGAGCAGTACTTC. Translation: CASSQGGGHLYEQYF. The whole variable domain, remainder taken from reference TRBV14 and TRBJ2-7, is EAGVTQFPSHSVIEKGQTVTLRCDPISGHDNLYWYRRVMGKEIKFLLHFVKESKQDESGMPNNRFLAERTGGTYSTLKVQPAELEDSGVYFCASSQGGGHLYEQYFGPGTRLTVT.

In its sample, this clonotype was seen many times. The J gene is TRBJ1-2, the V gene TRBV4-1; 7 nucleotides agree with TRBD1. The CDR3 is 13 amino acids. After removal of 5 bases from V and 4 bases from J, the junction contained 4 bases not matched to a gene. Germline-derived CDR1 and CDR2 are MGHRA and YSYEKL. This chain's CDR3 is CASSSGTAYGYTF. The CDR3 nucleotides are TGCGCCAGCAGCTCCGGGACAGCCTATGGCTACACCTTC.

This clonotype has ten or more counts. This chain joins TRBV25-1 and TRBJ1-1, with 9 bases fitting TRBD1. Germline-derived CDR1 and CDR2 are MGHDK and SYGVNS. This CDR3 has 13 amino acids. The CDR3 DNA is TGTGATTTGCCCGGGACAGGGTCGGCGAAAGCTTTCTTT. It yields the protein CDLPGTGSAKAFF.

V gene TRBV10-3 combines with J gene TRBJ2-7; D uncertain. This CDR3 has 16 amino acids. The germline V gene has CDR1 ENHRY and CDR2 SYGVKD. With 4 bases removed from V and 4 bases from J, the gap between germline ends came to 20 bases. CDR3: CAISAYEEDLLYEQYF. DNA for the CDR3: TGTGCCATCAGTGCGTACGAAGAGGACCTCCTTTACGAGCAGTACTTC.

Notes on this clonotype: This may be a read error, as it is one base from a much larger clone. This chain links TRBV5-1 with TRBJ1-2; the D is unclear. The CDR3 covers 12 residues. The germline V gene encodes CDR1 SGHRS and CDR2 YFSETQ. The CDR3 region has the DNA TGCGCCAGCAGGGAGACTAACTATGGCTACAACTTC. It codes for CASRETNYGYNF.

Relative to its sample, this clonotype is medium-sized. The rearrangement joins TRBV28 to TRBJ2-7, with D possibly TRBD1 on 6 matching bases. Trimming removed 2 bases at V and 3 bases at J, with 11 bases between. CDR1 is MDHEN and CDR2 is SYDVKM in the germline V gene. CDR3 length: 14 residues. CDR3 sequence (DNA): TGTGCCAGCAGTTTAATCTCAGGGGTCTACGAGCAGTACTTC. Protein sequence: CASSLISGVYEQYF.

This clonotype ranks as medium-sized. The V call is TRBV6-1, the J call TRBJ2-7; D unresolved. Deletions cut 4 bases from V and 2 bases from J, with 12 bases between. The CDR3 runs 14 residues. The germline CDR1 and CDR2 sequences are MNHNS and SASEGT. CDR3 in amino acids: CASSADNPPYEQYF. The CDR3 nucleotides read TGTGCCAGCAGTGCAGACAACCCTCCCTACGAGCAGTACTTC.

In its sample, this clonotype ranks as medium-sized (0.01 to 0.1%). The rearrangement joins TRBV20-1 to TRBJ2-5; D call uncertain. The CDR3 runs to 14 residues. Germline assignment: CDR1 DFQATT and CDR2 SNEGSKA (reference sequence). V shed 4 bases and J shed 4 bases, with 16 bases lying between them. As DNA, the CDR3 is TGCAGTGCTATTCCCAACTACACCCCAGAGACCCAGTACTTC. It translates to CSAIPNYTPETQYF.

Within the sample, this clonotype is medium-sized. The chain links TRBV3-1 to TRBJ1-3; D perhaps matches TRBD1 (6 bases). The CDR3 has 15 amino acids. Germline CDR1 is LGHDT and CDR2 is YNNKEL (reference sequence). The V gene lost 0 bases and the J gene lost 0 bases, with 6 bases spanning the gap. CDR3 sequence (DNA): TGTGCCAGCAGCCAAGAGGACAGCTCTGGAAACACCATATATTTT. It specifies CASSQEDSSGNTIYF.

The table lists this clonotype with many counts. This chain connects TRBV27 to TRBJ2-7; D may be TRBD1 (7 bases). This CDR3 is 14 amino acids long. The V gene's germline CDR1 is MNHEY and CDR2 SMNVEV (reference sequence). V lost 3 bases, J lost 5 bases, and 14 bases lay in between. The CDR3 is CASSFRGRGDEQYF. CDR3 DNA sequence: TGTGCCAGCAGTTTCCGAGGCAGGGGGGACGAGCAGTACTTC.

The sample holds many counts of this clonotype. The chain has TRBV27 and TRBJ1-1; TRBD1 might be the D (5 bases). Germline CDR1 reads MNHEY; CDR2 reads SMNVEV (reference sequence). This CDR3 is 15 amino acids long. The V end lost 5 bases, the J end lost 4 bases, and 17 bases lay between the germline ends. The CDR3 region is CASSPAGGSRTEAFF. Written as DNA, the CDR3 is TGTGCCAGCAGTCCCGCCGGGGGGTCGCGCACTGAAGCTTTCTTT.

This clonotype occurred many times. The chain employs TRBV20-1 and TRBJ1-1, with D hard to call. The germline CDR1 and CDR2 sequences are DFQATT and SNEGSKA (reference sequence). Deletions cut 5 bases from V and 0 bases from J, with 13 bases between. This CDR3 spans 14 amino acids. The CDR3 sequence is CSAGPGILNTEAFF. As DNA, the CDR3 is TGCAGTGCTGGGCCGGGGATTCTGAACACTGAAGCTTTCTTT.

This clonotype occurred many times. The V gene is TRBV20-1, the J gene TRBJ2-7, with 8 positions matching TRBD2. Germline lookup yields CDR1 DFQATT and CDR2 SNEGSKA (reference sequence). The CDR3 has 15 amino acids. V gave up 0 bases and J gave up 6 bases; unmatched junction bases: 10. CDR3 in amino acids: CSARDVSGAHPEQYF. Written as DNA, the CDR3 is TGCAGTGCTAGAGATGTTAGCGGGGCCCACCCCGAGCAGTACTTC.

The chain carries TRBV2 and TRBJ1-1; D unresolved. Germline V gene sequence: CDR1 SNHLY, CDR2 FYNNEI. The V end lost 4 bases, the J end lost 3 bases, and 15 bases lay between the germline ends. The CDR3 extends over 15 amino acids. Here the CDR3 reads CASSVSYDVDTEAFF. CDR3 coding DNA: TGTGCCAGCAGTGTCTCCTACGACGTCGACACTGAAGCTTTCTTT.

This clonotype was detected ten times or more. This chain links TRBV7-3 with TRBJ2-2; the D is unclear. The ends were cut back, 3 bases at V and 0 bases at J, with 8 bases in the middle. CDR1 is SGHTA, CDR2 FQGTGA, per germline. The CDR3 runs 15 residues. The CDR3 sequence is CASSFSQANTGELFF. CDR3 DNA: TGTGCCAGCAGCTTTTCTCAGGCGAACACCGGGGAGCTGTTTTTT. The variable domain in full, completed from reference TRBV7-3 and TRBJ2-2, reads GAGVSQTPSNKVTEKGKYVELRCDPISGHTALYWYRQSLGQGPEFLIYFQGTGAADDSGLPNDRFFAVRPEGSVSTLKIQRTERGDSAVYLCASSFSQANTGELFFGEGSRLTVL.

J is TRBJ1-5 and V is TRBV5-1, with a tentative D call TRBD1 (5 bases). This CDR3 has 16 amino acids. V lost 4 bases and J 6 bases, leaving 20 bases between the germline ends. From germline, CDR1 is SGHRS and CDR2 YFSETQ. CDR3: CASSPGEGVSSQPQHF. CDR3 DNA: TGCGCCAGCAGCCCGGGGGAGGGAGTGTCTAGTCAGCCCCAGCATTTT.

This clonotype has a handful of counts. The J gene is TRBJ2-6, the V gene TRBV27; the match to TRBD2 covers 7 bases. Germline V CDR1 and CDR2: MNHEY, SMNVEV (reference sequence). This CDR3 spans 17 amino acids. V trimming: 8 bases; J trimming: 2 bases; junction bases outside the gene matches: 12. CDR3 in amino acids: CASSLWQGGAGANVLTF. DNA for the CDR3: TGTGCCAGCTCCCTTTGGCAGGGAGGGGCTGGGGCCAACGTCCTGACTTTC. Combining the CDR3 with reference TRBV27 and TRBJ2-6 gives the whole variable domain EAQVTQNPRYLITVTGKKLTVTCSQNMNHEYMSWYRQDPGLGLRQIYYSMNVEVTDKGDVPEGYKVSRKEKRNFPLILESPSPNQTSLYFCASSLWQGGAGANVLTFGAGSRLTVL.

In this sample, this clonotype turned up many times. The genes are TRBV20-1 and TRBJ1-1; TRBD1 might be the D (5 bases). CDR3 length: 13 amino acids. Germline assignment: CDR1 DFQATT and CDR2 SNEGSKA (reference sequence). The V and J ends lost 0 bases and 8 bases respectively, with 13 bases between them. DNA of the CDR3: TGCAGTGCTAGAGACCTAACCGGGACGGAAGCTTTCTTT. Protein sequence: CSARDLTGTEAFF.

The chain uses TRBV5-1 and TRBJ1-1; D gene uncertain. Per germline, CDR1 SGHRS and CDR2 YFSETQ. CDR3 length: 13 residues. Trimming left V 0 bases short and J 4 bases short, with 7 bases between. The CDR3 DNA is TGCGCCAGCAGCTTGGAAGCGGCCACTGAAGCTTTCTTT. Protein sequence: CASSLEAATEAFF.

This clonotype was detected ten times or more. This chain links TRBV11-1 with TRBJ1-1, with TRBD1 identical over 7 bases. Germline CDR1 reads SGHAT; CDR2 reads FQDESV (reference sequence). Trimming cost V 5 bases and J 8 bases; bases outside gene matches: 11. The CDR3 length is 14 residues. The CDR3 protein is CASSPSRGQREAFF. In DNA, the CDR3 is TGTGCCAGCAGCCCTTCCCGGGGACAGAGAGAAGCTTTCTTT.

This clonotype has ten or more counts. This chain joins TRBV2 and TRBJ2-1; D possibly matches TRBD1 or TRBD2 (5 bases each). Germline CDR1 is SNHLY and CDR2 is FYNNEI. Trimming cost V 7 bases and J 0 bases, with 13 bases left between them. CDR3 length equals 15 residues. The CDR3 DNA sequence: TGTGCCAGCAATGATGGGACCATCTCCTACAATGAGCAGTTCTTC. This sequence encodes CASNDGTISYNEQFF.

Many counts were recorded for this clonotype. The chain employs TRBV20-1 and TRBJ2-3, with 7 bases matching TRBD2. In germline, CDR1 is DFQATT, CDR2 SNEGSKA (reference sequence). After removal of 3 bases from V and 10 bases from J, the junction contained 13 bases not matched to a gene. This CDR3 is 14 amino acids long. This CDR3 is CSASAGLDYEPQYF. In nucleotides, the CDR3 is TGCAGTGCTAGTGCCGGACTAGATTATGAACCGCAGTATTTT.

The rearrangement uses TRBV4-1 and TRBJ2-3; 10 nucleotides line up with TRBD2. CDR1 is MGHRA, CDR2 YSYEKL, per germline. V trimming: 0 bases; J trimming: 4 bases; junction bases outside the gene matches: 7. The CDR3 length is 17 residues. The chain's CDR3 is CASSQEGTSGIPDTQYF. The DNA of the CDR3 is TGCGCCAGCAGCCAAGAGGGAACTAGCGGGATCCCAGATACGCAGTATTTT.